This T cell receptor beta chain was sequenced for a study of cytomegalovirus exposure and HLA in healthy donors (dated by TCRdb to about 2017). About the full investigation: In an earlier analysis of 450 to 750 of the donors, about 260 Gb of sequence data and 120 million or so unique TCR beta sequences from about 179 million T cells were reported. About 280 gigabases of sequencing data and 80 million or so unique TCR sequences were included in an early release covering roughly 700 HLA-typed donors. Because of strong linkage in the cohort, five DR-DQ haplotypes were treated as single units for association and clustering. The study profiled the T cell repertoires of hundreds of subjects by immunosequencing and related them to cytomegalovirus serostatus. High-throughput TCR immunosequencing, statistical association of individual TCRs with disease status, and machine learning were combined to predict cytomegalovirus infection status. All discovery cohort repertoires had been generated using a single sequencing platform. In a later analysis, previously published TCR beta repertoires from 600 to 850 donors were re-analyzed and high-resolution HLA genotyping was added so that TCR occurrence patterns could be studied. Across some 400 genotyped donors of the cohort, an average of approximately 200,000 unique TCR beta nucleotide sequences per donor were sequenced, and roughly a sixth of those sequences were non-productive. HLA typing covered class I and class II loci at four-digit resolution. The study aimed to test whether cataloging public T cell receptors could reveal signatures of past pathogen exposure. Donor age, sex, ethnicity and CMV serostatus were compiled alongside the repertoire data. Typing coverage varied by locus: roughly 629-640 donors for A, B, C, DRB1 and DQB1; approximately 520 for DQA1; more than 600 for DPA1; 400 to 480 for DPB1. Rather than using new phenotypic data, the later analysis identified candidate immune exposures from TCR beta sequences and from how often those sequences occurred across donors. Genome-wide SNP genotypes for about 55% of the 666 donors were used in a later genetic analysis, which treated that subset as a discovery cohort. A separate validation cohort of about 110 different subjects was used in addition to the roughly 670-subject first cohort. To decide whether each TCR beta V gene segment behaved as functional or pseudogenic, an earlier analysis of fewer than 750 of the donors relied on high-throughput TCR beta sequencing. Of the roughly 400 genotyped donors, over 65% fell in the genetic ancestry cluster associated with self-reported Caucasian donors. The research as a whole found: The only immune exposure information available for the cohort was CMV serostatus. Cytomegalovirus status was reported to be diagnosed by the classifier with high specificity and sensitivity in both the original and validation cohorts. In this cohort, only TCR beta chains were sequenced, and detectable features were limited by the absence of alpha or paired-chain data. The presence/absence analyses assumed that sequencing depth was roughly uniform across donors, and that assumption may not be true. Across donors, most TCR sequences were observed very rarely, whereas some public TCRs were present in many individuals. Linkage disequilibrium might explain the correlated functional status among segregating V segments, but an unknown experimental factor could not be excluded. Broadly in line with IMGT annotations, most TCR beta V segments showed up in productive rearrangements about 87% or about 30% of the time in an earlier analysis of 587 of the donors. In the study, some 160 TCR beta chains were listed as associated with cytomegalovirus. A group of highly shared sequence variants was considered likely to be a technical artifact of the sequencing pipeline. Specific HLA alleles were associated with 15,000 to 20,000 TCR beta sequences at a false discovery rate of 0.05 in a later analysis. Several of the top co-occurrence clusters appeared to be linked to parvovirus B19, influenza, CMV and Epstein-Barr virus, according to a later analysis. Because HLA typing was missing for some donors at each locus, association tests included only the typed subset. A further reported finding was that TCR beta sequences accurately predicted the HLA-A and HLA-B alleles for most subjects in the first cohort. A later genetic analysis associated a missense DCLRE1C variant with V-gene and J-gene trimming of TCR beta chains, and an independent cohort replicated the association. A later analysis found that HLA-associated TCR beta chains were more clonally expanded and had lower generation probabilities than equally common non-associated chains. A few of the identified cytomegalovirus-associated TCR beta chains were confirmed in vitro to be specific for cytomegalovirus antigens. The earlier analysis of approximately 540 of the donors excluded some 15 rarely observed V segments, including chromosome 9 orphons, because counts were too low. Some IMGT-functional V segments, including TRBV6-2 and TRBV6-3, could not be told apart with the 87-base-pair reads, so those segments were excluded. A later genetic analysis reported fewer N-insertions in productive TCRs among donors in an Asian-associated ancestry cluster than the approximately 670-donor mean. It was suggested by the authors that the approach could potentially be generalized to other disease states and immunological phenotypes. According to a later analysis, most CMV-associated TCR beta chains appeared to be HLA-restricted, and the HLA associations seemed to be driven largely by CMV exposure. According to a later analysis, TCR association rates differed among HLA loci, with DRB1 alleles showing the most associated TCRs and HLA-C alleles showing the fewest. Assigning TCR associations to individual alleles was difficult when HLA alleles, especially DR and DQ, strongly co-occurred.

This clone turned up a few times. Its antigen is still unknown. No much larger clonotype is one base removed from it; base qualities were not supplied. Clipping removes 1 base from V and 8 bases from J, with 6 as the unmatched junction base count. Based on the germline V gene, the CDR1 and CDR2 sequences are KGHSH and LQKENI. Taken from cysteine to phenylalanine, the CDR3 has 16 residues. The retained sequence is limited to the CDR3, 48 bases, with the frame set at the first base. The cohort comprised 670 or so healthy bone marrow donors. At the time of sampling, all cohort members were nominally healthy, though unrecorded immune exposures were likely present. The donor was CMV seropositive and belonged to the group of over 250 seropositive cohort members. Every donor gave a peripheral blood sample, and the peripheral blood mononuclear cells from that sample were used for TCR beta sequencing. Genomic DNA extraction from the blood cell samples was performed with the Qiagen DNeasy Blood Extraction Kit.

Receptor libraries were prepared by the immunoSEQ multiplex PCR assay. For the multiplex PCR, a mixture combining 60 forward primers for TCR Vbeta segments and 13 reverse primers for TCR Jbeta segments was used. Amplification of the CDR3 region of rearranged TCR beta genes was performed with a multiplex PCR assay on genomic DNA. Amplified TCR beta libraries were sequenced as 87-base-pair reads on the Illumina HiSeq System. The authors' pipeline ran thus. Across the 600 to 700 repertoires, a later analysis counted roughly 84 million unique TCR beta chains, 9.5 million to 12 million of which were shared by at least two donors. To remove PCR and sequencing errors, raw reads were error-corrected and collapsed into unique sequences using a nearest-neighbor algorithm that merged closely related sequences. To assign V, D and J gene segments, CDR3 sequences were aligned to IMGT reference sequences. For a sequence to be retained, a match of at least six nucleotides to both a V gene segment and a J gene segment was required. A rearrangement counted as productive if the CDR3 had no stop codons and remained in frame with V and J, and every other rearrangement counted as non-productive. CDR3 was defined according to IMGT convention as the region running from the second conserved V-encoded cysteine to the conserved J-encoded phenylalanine. The earlier analysis of a few hundred of the donors excluded any sequence lacking an unambiguous match to a single V gene segment. An earlier analysis of a few hundred of the donors called V segments functional above 56.7% productive rearrangements and segregating when the between-donor standard deviation exceeded 5%. A statistical classification framework was built to diagnose cytomegalovirus status from the catalog of TCR beta chain sequences. In a later analysis, V and J genes were assigned by comparing TCR nucleotide sequences against IMGT/GENE-DB human TR gene sequences. A later analysis assigned CDR3 sequences and most-parsimonious VDJ recombination scenarios with the TCRdist pipeline. In a later analysis, every TCR beta chain was defined by the combination of its CDR3 amino acid sequence and its V-gene family, and reads without a unique V-gene family were dropped. A later analysis removed several hundred highly shared, low-generation-probability nucleotide sequences to deal with suspected cross-contamination and a sequencing artifact. In a later analysis, a clonal expansion index for each public chain was calculated from normalized within-repertoire ranks of inferred template counts. In a later analysis, generation probabilities were computed using a VDJ recombination model fitted to out-of-frame rearrangements, and the results were checked against IGoR. A later analysis scored TCR-TCR, TCR-HLA and TCR-CMV co-occurrence with hypergeometric tests, applying a repertoire-size bias correction to TCR pairs. In a later analysis, false discovery rates were estimated by permuting HLA or CMV assignments 20 times. In a later analysis, co-occurring TCRs were grouped with DBSCAN, and TCRdist sequence similarity was added when clustering was performed within HLA-allele-positive subsets. Repertoires with fewer than 30,000 or more than 120,000 public chains were left out of co-occurrence clustering, as were five repertoires with anomalous nucleotide sharing. Entries here come from immuneACCESS through TCRdb and include only in-frame sequences with V and J called. Some clones fail to appear in such tables; in the studies checked, an unresolved V gene covers under half of the shortfall, and the cause of the remainder is unknown. The DNA was the basis for D and trimming; V, J and clone size are from that table. The sample table holds around 120,000 clones, of which around four fifths were seen once. Of the sample, over 4.5% falls within the top ten clones.

The chain is assembled from TRBV18 and TRBJ2-1; 12 bases in the middle match TRBD2. Specimen: PBMCs. The receptor was isolated from a woman between 35 and 50 years old in good health and CMV-seropositive. CDR3 loop: CASSPRLAGAGDEQFF. Here is the DNA: TGTGCCAGCTCACCACGACTAGCGGGGGCCGGGGATGAGCAGTTCTTC.